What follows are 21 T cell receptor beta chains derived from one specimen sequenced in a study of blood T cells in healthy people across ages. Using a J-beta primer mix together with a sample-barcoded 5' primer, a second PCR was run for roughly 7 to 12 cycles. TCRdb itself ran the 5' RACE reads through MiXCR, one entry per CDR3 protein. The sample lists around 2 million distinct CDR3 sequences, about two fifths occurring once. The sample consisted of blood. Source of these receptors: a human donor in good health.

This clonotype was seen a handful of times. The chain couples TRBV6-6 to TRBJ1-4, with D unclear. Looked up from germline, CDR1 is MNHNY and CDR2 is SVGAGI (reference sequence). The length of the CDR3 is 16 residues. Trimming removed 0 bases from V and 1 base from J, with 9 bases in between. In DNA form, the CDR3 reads TGTGCCAGCAGTTACTCTATAGGGATAACTAATGAAAAACTGTTTTTT. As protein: CASSYSIGITNEKLFF.

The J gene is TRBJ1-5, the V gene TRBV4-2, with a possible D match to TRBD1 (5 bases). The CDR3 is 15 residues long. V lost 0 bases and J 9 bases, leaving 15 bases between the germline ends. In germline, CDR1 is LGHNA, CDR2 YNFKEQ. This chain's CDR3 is CASSQDLGTSRPQHF. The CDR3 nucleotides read TGTGCCAGCAGCCAAGATCTCGGGACGTCAAGGCCCCAGCATTTT.

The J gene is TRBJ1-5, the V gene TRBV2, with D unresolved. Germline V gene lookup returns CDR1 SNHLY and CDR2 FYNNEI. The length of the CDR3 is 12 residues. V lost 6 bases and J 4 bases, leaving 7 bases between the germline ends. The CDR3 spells CASRGENQPQHF. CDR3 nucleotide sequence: TGTGCCAGCAGGGGAGAAAATCAGCCCCAGCATTTT.

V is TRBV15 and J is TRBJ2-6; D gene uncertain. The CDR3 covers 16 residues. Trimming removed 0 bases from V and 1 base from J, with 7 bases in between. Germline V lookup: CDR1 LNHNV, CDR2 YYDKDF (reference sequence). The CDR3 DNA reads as TGTGCCACCAGCAGAGATTTAACTTCTGGGGCCAACGTCCTGACTTTC. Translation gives CATSRDLTSGANVLTF.

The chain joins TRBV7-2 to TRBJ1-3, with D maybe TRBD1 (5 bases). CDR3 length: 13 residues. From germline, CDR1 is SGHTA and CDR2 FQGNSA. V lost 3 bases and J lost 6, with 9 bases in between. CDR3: CASSFGAVNTIYF. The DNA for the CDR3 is TGTGCCAGCAGCTTTGGGGCGGTAAACACCATATATTTT.

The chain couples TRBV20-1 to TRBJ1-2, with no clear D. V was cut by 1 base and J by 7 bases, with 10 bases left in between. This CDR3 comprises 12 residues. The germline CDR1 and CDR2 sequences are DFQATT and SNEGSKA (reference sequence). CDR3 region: CSARATPFGYTF. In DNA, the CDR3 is TGCAGTGCTAGAGCCACCCCTTTTGGCTACACCTTC.

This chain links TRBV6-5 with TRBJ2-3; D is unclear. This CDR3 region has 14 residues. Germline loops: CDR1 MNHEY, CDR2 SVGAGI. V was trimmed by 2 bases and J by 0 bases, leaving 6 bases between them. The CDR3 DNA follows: TGTGCCAGCAGTTACAGTATTAGCACAGATACGCAGTATTTT. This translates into CASSYSISTDTQYF.

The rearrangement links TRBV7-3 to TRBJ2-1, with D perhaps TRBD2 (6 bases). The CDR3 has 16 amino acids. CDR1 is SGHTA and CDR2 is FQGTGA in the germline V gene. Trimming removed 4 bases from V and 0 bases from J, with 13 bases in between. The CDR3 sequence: CASSSTDGGSYNEQFF. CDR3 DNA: TGTGCCAGCAGCTCAACCGACGGGGGCTCCTACAATGAGCAGTTCTTC.

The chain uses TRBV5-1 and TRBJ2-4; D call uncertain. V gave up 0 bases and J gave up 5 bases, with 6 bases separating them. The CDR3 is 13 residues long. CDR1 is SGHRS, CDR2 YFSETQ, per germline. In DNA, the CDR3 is TGCGCCAGCAGCTTGGACCCTCAAAACATTCAGTACTTC. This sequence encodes CASSLDPQNIQYF.

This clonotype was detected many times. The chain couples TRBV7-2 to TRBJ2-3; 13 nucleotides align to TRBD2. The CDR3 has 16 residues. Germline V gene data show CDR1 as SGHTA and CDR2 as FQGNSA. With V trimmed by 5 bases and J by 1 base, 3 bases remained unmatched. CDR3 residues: CASSPGLAGGTDTQYF. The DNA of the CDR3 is TGTGCCAGCAGCCCTGGACTAGCGGGGGGCACAGATACGCAGTATTTT.

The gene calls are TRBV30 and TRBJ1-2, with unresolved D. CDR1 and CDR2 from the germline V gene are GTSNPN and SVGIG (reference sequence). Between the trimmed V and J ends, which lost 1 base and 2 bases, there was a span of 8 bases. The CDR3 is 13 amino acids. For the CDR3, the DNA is TGTGCCTGGAGTGACCAGTCGAACTATGGCTACACCTTC. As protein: CAWSDQSNYGYTF.

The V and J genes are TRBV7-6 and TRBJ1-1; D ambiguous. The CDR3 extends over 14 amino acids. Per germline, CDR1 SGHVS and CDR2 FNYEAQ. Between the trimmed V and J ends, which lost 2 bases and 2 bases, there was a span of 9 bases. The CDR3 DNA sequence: TGTGCCAGCAGCTTATGGGCCAGTAACACTGAAGCTTTCTTT. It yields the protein CASSLWASNTEAFF.

This CDR3 reads CAIPGPDGNTIYF. The DNA for the CDR3 is TGTGCCATACCAGGGCCTGATGGAAACACCATATATTTT. This chain links TRBV7-2 with TRBJ1-3; D is possibly TRBD1 (5 bases). From germline, CDR1 is SGHTA and CDR2 FQGNSA. The CDR3 loop spans 13 amino acids. V was clipped by 10 bases and J by 3 bases, with 13 bases between them.

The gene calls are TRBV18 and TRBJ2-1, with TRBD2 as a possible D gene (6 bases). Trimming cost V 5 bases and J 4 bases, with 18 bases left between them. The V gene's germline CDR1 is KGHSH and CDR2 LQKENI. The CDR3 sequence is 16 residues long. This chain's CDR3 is CASSDPTTGSYNEQFF. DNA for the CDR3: TGTGCCAGCTCAGACCCAACGACCGGGAGTTACAATGAGCAGTTCTTC.

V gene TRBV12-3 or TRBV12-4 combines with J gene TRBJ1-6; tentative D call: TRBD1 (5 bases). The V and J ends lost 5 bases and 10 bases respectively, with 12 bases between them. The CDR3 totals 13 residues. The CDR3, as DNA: TGTGCCAGCAGTATCCAGGGTTACTCACCCCTCCACTTT. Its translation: CASSIQGYSPLHF.

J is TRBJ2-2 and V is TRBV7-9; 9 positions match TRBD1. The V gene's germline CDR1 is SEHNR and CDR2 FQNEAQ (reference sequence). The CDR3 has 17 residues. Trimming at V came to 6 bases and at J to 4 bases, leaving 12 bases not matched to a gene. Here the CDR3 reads CASSLTPGQGSTGELFF. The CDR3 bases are TGTGCCAGCAGTTTGACTCCGGGACAGGGTTCCACCGGGGAGCTGTTTTTT.

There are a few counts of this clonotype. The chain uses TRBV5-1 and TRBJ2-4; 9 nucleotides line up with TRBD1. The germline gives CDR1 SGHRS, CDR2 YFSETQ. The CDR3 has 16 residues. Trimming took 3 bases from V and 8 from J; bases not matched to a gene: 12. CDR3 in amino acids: CASSSQGPTGGDIQYF. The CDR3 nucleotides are TGCGCCAGCAGCTCGCAGGGTCCGACAGGGGGAGACATTCAGTACTTC.

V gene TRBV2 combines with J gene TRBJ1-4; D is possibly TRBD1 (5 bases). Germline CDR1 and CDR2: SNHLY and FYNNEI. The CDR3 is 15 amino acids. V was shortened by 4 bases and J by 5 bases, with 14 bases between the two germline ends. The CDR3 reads CASSVLGLLNEKLFF. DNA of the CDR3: TGTGCCAGCAGTGTATTGGGACTCTTGAATGAAAAACTGTTTTTT.

The CDR3 DNA sequence: TGTGCCATCAGTGAAAGACGGGGGCGCGGGGGCACTGAAGCTTTCTTT. Translation: CAISERRGRGGTEAFF. J is TRBJ1-1 and V is TRBV10-3; D is possibly TRBD1 (6 bases). The V gene lost 3 bases and the J gene lost 4 bases, with 18 bases spanning the gap. Germline V gives CDR1 ENHRY, CDR2 SYGVKD. The CDR3 totals 16 residues.

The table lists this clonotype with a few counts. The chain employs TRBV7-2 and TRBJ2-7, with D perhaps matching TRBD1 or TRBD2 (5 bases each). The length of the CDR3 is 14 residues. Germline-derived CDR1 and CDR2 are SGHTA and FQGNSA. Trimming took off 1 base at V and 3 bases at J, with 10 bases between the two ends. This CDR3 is CASSLGGRYYEQYF. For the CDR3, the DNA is TGTGCCAGCAGCTTAGGGGGACGATACTACGAGCAGTACTTC.

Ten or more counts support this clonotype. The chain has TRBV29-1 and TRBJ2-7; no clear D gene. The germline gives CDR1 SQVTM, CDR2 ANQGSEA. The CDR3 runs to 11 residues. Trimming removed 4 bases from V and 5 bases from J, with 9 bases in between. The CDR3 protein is CSVGEVDEQYF. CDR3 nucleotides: TGCAGCGTTGGTGAAGTAGACGAGCAGTACTTC.